These T cell receptor beta chains were read from a single sample in a study of blood T cell repertoires in COVID-19. The table came from immunoSEQ multiplex PCR; TCRdb's copy has only in-frame clones and leaves some out. The sample shows roughly 49,000 clones, about 71% of them seen only once. The sequencing input was peripheral blood. The receptor source for this set is a woman in her seventies with acute or convalescent COVID-19. Both conserved end residues are part of each CDR3. Some rows mark clone size as missing; the rest say once, few, many or name a class of expanded clone.

J gene | CDR3 length | V gene | clone size | CDR3 protein
TRBJ2-5 | 14 | TRBV19 | - | CASSEAGSPETQYF
TRBJ2-7 | 13 | TRBV28 | - | CASSSLLSYEQYF
TRBJ2-3 | 14 | TRBV6-2/TRBV6-3 | - | CASSLTGSTDTQYF
TRBJ2-5 | 16 | TRBV4-1 | once | CASSQDRLAGEETQYF
TRBJ2-2 | 18 | TRBV9 | few | CASSVESSGRLSTGELFF
TRBJ2-6 | 16 | TRBV2 | once | CASSGDTDSGANVLTF
TRBJ1-1 | 14 | TRBV28 | few | CASSQRGPRTEAFF
TRBJ1-5 | 15 | TRBV6-5 | - | CASSYSGRDNQPQHF
TRBJ2-2 | 13 | TRBV10-3 | - | CAISESRDRELFF
TRBJ1-6 | 14 | TRBV29-1 | few | CSVRGSSYNSPLHF
TRBJ1-2 | 14 | TRBV3-1/TRBV3-2 | - | CASSQDTGGYGYTF
TRBJ2-5 | 15 | TRBV6-1 | - | CASSEGGWGGETQYF
TRBJ2-3 | 17 | TRBV5-1 | once | CASSLRPGQGDTDTQYF
TRBJ2-2 | 14 | TRBV4-2 | - | CASSQDMNTGELFF
TRBJ2-1 | 14 | TRBV19 | many | CATMTSGAHNEQFF
TRBJ2-7 | 13 | TRBV7-2 | - | CASSIGLEGEQYF
TRBJ1-4 | 14 | TRBV9 | - | CASSVTGGTGKLFF
TRBJ2-5 | 15 | TRBV3-1/TRBV3-2 | - | CASSPKIAGQETQYF
TRBJ1-2 | 14 | TRBV27 | few | CASSPDSGSYGYTF
TRBJ1-2 | 14 | TRBV5-4 | - | CASRFGQGRVGYTF
TRBJ2-5 | 14 | TRBV28 | many | CASSRFARGETQYF
TRBJ2-1 | 16 | TRBV3-1/TRBV3-2 | - | CASSQVIGGGGDEQFF
TRBJ1-4 | 15 | TRBV5-1 | - | CASSADRVTNEKLFF
TRBJ1-2 | 15 | TRBV18 | - | CASSPTEGSNYGYTF
TRBJ2-1 | 17 | TRBV24-1 | - | CATSDSGLGEVGDEQFF
TRBJ2-1 | 13 | TRBV11-2 | - | CASSFAGDNEQFF
TRBJ2-5 | 13 | TRBV11-2 | - | CASRPGGRETQYF
TRBJ1-1 | 13 | TRBV18 | - | CASSRQGHTEAFF
TRBJ1-2 | 13 | TRBV3-1/TRBV3-2 | - | CASSPDSGYGYTF
TRBJ2-1 | 17 | TRBV30 | - | CAWNAAQAGQMYNEQFF
TRBJ2-1 | 15 | TRBV6-4 | - | CATQPGGPDSNEQFF
TRBJ1-2 | 15 | TRBV7-9 | few | CASSAGRGVGFGYTF
TRBJ1-1 | 12 | TRBV6-5 | - | CASSNTGTRAFF
TRBJ1-2 | 14 | TRBV28 | - | CASSLAGTEYGYTF